What follows describes a single TCR beta chain. This entry comes from a study of blood T cell repertoires in COVID-19. In the study overall: T cells, B-cell-depleted T cells, or PBMCs provided the cDNA or gDNA that served as material.

The CDR3 has 16 residues. The trim removed 0 bases at V and 5 bases at J, leaving 6 bases unmatched. Germline-derived CDR1 and CDR2 are SGHRS and YFSETQ. Authors' analysis steps: From reference gene primer amplification, estimates of nucleated cell counts were derived. TCRdb's table, derived via immunoSEQ multiplex PCR, lists solely in-frame clones and lacks some. That table furnishes V, J and clone size, whereas the DNA furnished D and trimming. The data show 150,000 to 200,000 clones, with 75% to 80% seen just once and roughly 8.6% held by the top ten. The chain is built from TRBV5-1 and TRBJ2-5; 11 nucleotides align to TRBD1. The sample consisted of peripheral blood. The source of this sequence is a woman between 50 and 59 years old with active or convalescent COVID-19. CDR3 residues: CASSLGTGGGGETQYF. The DNA of the CDR3 is TGCGCCAGCAGCTTGGGGACAGGGGGCGGAGGGGAGACCCAGTACTTC.